These 2 T cell receptor beta chains were all obtained from the same sample, sequenced in a study of blood T cell repertoires in COVID-19. Libraries were prepared by immunoSEQ multiplex PCR; TCRdb keeps only in-frame clonotypes and omits some of them. The table lists fewer than 250,000 clones, about four fifths of them singletons. The sequencing input was PBMCs or T cells enriched from blood (not recorded which). These receptors were taken from a man aged 55 to 70 who had recovered from COVID-19.

The chain carries TRBV6-2 or TRBV6-3 and TRBJ1-5, with TRBD1 identical over 8 bases. CDR1 and CDR2 (germline): MNHEY, SVGEGT. The CDR3 runs 18 residues. The trim removed 6 bases at V and 3 bases at J, leaving 16 bases unmatched. The CDR3 DNA is TGTGCCAGCAGCGTACGACCCGGGACAGGAGCGTACAATCAGCCCCAGCATTTT. This codes for CASSVRPGTGAYNQPQHF.

The chain combines TRBV30 with TRBJ1-1; D is uncertain. The CDR3 length is 13 residues. The germline CDR1 and CDR2 sequences are GTSNPN and SVGIG (reference sequence). V was pared by 4 bases and J by 0 bases, with 9 bases between. The CDR3 DNA sequence: TGTGCCTGGACCCAGAGGGTGAACACTGAAGCTTTCTTT. The encoded protein is CAWTQRVNTEAFF.